This is a list of T cell receptor beta chains from one sample in a study of T cell repertoires in cytomegalovirus infection. For these TCRs, the target antigens are not known. Using its own MiXCR run on the reads, TCRdb lists one record per CDR3 protein. The data contain 340,000 or so distinct CDR3 sequences, 20% to 25% of them singletons. This sample comprised cultured PBMCs, obtained from culture after CMV antigen stimulation. The receptors were sampled from a human donor in good health (CMV status not recorded). Some clones in this sample may be carry-over from other donors' samples. Both conserved end residues are trimmed from each CDR3. The size field is filled for only some rows; it gives once, few, many or a size class.

v_call	j_call	clone_size	cdr3_aa
TRBV4-1	TRBJ2-5	NA	ASSQGAGGPETQY
TRBV6-2/TRBV6-3	TRBJ1-1	NA	ASTTPGRNTEAF
TRBV3-1	TRBJ1-1	NA	ASSQSTQGDTEAF
TRBV11-3	TRBJ2-5	many	ASSLGVGSTLKETQY
TRBV27	TRBJ2-2	few	ASSSRDGMSGELF
TRBV6-5	TRBJ2-5	few	ASSYSAEGVVETQY
TRBV19	TRBJ2-1	NA	ASSPPLAGGPDEQF
TRBV4-1	TRBJ2-3	NA	TSSQPGLGADTQY
TRBV6-2/TRBV6-3	TRBJ2-4	NA	ASRRPGQGAQGNIQY
TRBV7-8	TRBJ1-5	NA	ASSSRRSQPQH
TRBV27	TRBJ1-5	few	ASSFDWNQPQH
TRBV7-2	TRBJ2-2	many	ASSLVSGLNTGELF
TRBV29-1	TRBJ2-4	few	SVGTVWKRINIQY
TRBV7-2	TRBJ2-1	many	ASSTTLDRWASNEQF
TRBV7-2	TRBJ1-5	many	ASSLASGGQPQH
TRBV7-2	TRBJ2-3	many	ASSLSGRARYLDTQY
TRBV7-6	TRBJ1-1	NA	ASSLSGGLVEAF
TRBV7-2	TRBJ2-7	few	ASSRAIFRSSYEQY
TRBV5-1	TRBJ2-1	NA	ASSLVPRASGSMSYNEQF
TRBV7-8	TRBJ1-5	few	ASSFAERRISNQPQH
TRBV5-1	TRBJ1-1	once	ASSWGQRRALAEAF
TRBV12-3/TRBV12-4	TRBJ2-5	few	ASSSPTASETQY
TRBV29-1	TRBJ1-1	few	SVDPDYTEAF
TRBV6-2/TRBV6-3	TRBJ2-2	few	ASSRGPGELF
TRBV7-2	TRBJ1-1	many	ASSFGRARNTEAF
TRBV20-1	TRBJ2-5	NA	SAEGGETQY
TRBV6-2/TRBV6-3	TRBJ1-2	few	ASPWPPPQNGYT
TRBV6-2/TRBV6-3	TRBJ1-1	many	ASSPGAVTEAF
TRBV19	TRBJ2-7	NA	ASRTLDSYEQY
TRBV7-2	TRBJ1-2	many	ASSLRDGGRDGYT
TRBV6-1	TRBJ2-1	few	ASRLAGEYNEQF
TRBV6-5	TRBJ2-7	few	ASSRGLGQVEQY
TRBV20-1	TRBJ2-5	few	SASRGGMVGRYQETQY
TRBV20-1	TRBJ2-7	NA	SAREAGAREQY
TRBV7-2	TRBJ2-7	few	ASSPSTGMGSYEQY
TRBV30	TRBJ2-1	few	AWSSGIVGSEQF
TRBV7-9	TRBJ2-2	few	ASSRGKTSLTGELF
TRBV10-3	TRBJ2-3	NA	AISGTSADTQY
TRBV10-3	TRBJ2-7	many	AITDPAQPSGYEQY
TRBV7-2	TRBJ2-7	few	ASSLSGSLSEQY
TRBV12-3/TRBV12-4	TRBJ1-1	NA	ASSYEPGNTEAF
TRBV12-3/TRBV12-4	TRBJ2-3	NA	ASGPTDTQY
TRBV7-2	TRBJ2-4	many	ASSPLAKNIQY
TRBV5-4	TRBJ2-1	NA	ASRSFSSYGSRENEQF
TRBV7-9	TRBJ2-6	few	ASRAGTGARSGANVLT
TRBV14	TRBJ1-2	few	ASSQSQGNVAT
TRBV7-9	TRBJ1-1	few	ASTDDRENTEAF
TRBV6-2/TRBV6-3	TRBJ2-1	NA	ASSYISGRVYYEQF
TRBV7-6	TRBJ2-2	few	ASSFLPFRNTGELF
TRBV7-2	TRBJ2-5	many	ASSYKGPTQY
TRBV12-3/TRBV12-4	TRBJ1-4	NA	ASSSQGKLF
TRBV30	TRBJ1-4	NA	AWGAGSDVNEKLF
TRBV29-1	TRBJ2-3	few	SVPPGTSGTDTQY
TRBV19	TRBJ1-2	NA	ASSVGEYGYT